What follows are 5 T cell receptor beta chains derived from one specimen sequenced in a study of blood T cell repertoires in COVID-19 (dated by TCRdb to 2019 to 2021). The method behind the library was the immunoSEQ multiplex PCR assay. TCRdb limited this immuneACCESS table to in-frame rearrangements with V and J called. A share of clones is missing; checked studies link under half to unresolved V genes, and the rest is unexplained. The sample table lists some 200,000 clones, 80% to 90% of them with a count of one. The top ten clonotypes cover over 3% of the sample. Sequencing input: PBMCs or T cells enriched from blood (not recorded which). Every receptor here comes from a woman aged 50 to 60 in a cohort exposed to, infected with or recovered from COVID-19 (not recorded which).

The V and J genes are TRBV7-3 and TRBJ2-3, with TRBD2 identical over 7 bases. The germline gives CDR1 SGHTA, CDR2 FQGTGA. After removal of 2 bases from V and 1 base from J, the junction contained 6 bases not matched to a gene. The CDR3 runs 16 residues. The CDR3 is CASSLGALAGTDTQYF. CDR3 in DNA: TGTGCCAGCAGCTTAGGGGCCCTAGCGGGCACAGATACGCAGTATTTT.

The chain joins TRBV6-4 to TRBJ1-5, with TRBD1 matching 7 bases. The length of the CDR3 is 14 residues. The V gene end was trimmed by 3 bases and the J gene end by 5 bases; junction bases not matched to a gene: 4. CDR1 and CDR2 (germline): MRHNA, SNTAGT. The chain's CDR3 is CASSDQGGDQPQHF. The CDR3 DNA is TGTGCCAGCAGTGATCAGGGGGGCGATCAGCCCCAGCATTTT.

J is TRBJ2-7 and V is TRBV9, with unresolved D. Germline CDR1 is SGDLS and CDR2 is YYNGEE. Between the trimmed V and J ends, which lost 0 bases and 3 bases, there was a span of 10 bases. The CDR3 is made up of 14 amino acids. The CDR3 sequence is CASSVGKGGYEQYF. The CDR3 nucleotides read TGTGCCAGCAGCGTAGGAAAAGGCGGCTACGAGCAGTACTTC.

The chain couples TRBV30 to TRBJ2-7, with 9 bases aligning to TRBD1. From germline, CDR1 is GTSNPN and CDR2 SVGIG (reference sequence). The length of the CDR3 is 14 residues. V trimming: 2 bases; J trimming: 4 bases; junction bases outside the gene matches: 6. Written as DNA, the CDR3 is TGTGCCTGGAGTTCCGGGACAGGGAAGTACGAGCAGTACTTC. It codes for CAWSSGTGKYEQYF. The full variable domain, rest sourced from reference TRBV30 and TRBJ2-7, is SQTIHQWPATLVQPVGSPLSLECTVEGTSNPNLYWYRQAAGRGLQLLFYSVGIGQISSEVPQNLSASRPQDRQFILSSKKLLLSDSGFYLCAWSSGTGKYEQYFGPGTRLTVT.

The chain uses TRBV10-3 and TRBJ2-3; TRBD1 matches 8 bases. The V gene's germline CDR1 is ENHRY and CDR2 SYGVKD. Trimming at V came to 8 bases and at J to 1 base, leaving 5 bases not matched to a gene. The CDR3 spans 14 residues. DNA for the CDR3: TGTGCCATCGGGACAGGCCTACGCACAGATACGCAGTATTTT. Translating it yields CAIGTGLRTDTQYF.